These T cell receptor beta chains were read from a single sample in a study of cytomegalovirus exposure and HLA in healthy donors. TCRdb keeps only in-frame clones here, not all; method: immunoSEQ multiplex PCR. The sample shows fewer than 200,000 clones, around 86% of them seen only once. Sequences were obtained from PBMCs. All receptors derive from a man aged 25 to 40 in good health and CMV-seropositive. Both conserved end residues are part of each CDR3. A D gene is named only where the DNA matches it firmly. Some rows mark clone size as missing; the rest say once, few, many or name a class of expanded clone.

v_call: TRBV11-2; clone_size: -; j_call: TRBJ2-7; d_call: -; cdr3_nt: TGTGCCAGCAGCTTTACCTACGAGCAGTACTTC; cdr3_aa: CASSFTYEQYF
v_call: TRBV27; clone_size: -; j_call: TRBJ2-3; d_call: -; cdr3_nt: TGTGCCACCTATTTGGACAGAAGCACAGATACGCAGTATTTT; cdr3_aa: CATYLDRSTDTQYF
v_call: TRBV7-6; clone_size: -; j_call: TRBJ1-6; d_call: -; cdr3_nt: TGTGCCAGCAGCCAGAGGCCAGGGCAGGCCAATTCACCCCTCCACTTT; cdr3_aa: CASSQRPGQANSPLHF
v_call: TRBV5-4; clone_size: -; j_call: TRBJ1-1; d_call: -; cdr3_nt: TGTGCCAGCAGCCCGAGGGGGTATGGCACTGAAGCTTTCTTT; cdr3_aa: CASSPRGYGTEAFF
v_call: TRBV6-5; clone_size: once; j_call: TRBJ1-1; d_call: -; cdr3_nt: TGTGCCAGCAGTACCCCGAGGGGGGGCACTGAAGCTTTCTTT; cdr3_aa: CASSTPRGGTEAFF
v_call: TRBV15; clone_size: -; j_call: TRBJ2-1; d_call: -; cdr3_nt: TGTGCCACCAGCAGAGATGGCCAAGGCCACAATGAGCAGTTCTTC; cdr3_aa: CATSRDGQGHNEQFF
v_call: TRBV28; clone_size: few; j_call: TRBJ1-5; d_call: -; cdr3_nt: TGTGCCAGCAGGGAGGGACTGCAGCCCCAGCATTTT; cdr3_aa: CASREGLQPQHF
v_call: TRBV5-1; clone_size: -; j_call: TRBJ1-6; d_call: -; cdr3_nt: TGCGCCAGCAGCTTGGACACTGGACTTTTTCCCCTCCACTTT; cdr3_aa: CASSLDTGLFPLHF
v_call: TRBV7-3; clone_size: many; j_call: TRBJ2-7; d_call: TRBD1; cdr3_nt: TGTGCCAGCAGCAAGGACAGGGGGGGAGGTGAGCAGTACTTC; cdr3_aa: CASSKDRGGGEQYF
v_call: TRBV7-9; clone_size: once; j_call: TRBJ2-7; d_call: TRBD1; cdr3_nt: TGTGCCAGCAGCCCACCCGCGGGACAGGGCTACGAGCAGTACTTC; cdr3_aa: CASSPPAGQGYEQYF
v_call: TRBV9; clone_size: -; j_call: TRBJ1-3; d_call: TRBD1; cdr3_nt: TGTGCCAGCAGCGAGAGGACAGGGAGCTCTGGAAACACCATATATTTT; cdr3_aa: CASSERTGSSGNTIYF
v_call: TRBV5-4; clone_size: -; j_call: TRBJ1-2; d_call: TRBD1; cdr3_nt: TGTGCCAGCAGCTTGGAGGCAGGGGGCGCCTATGGCTACACCTTC; cdr3_aa: CASSLEAGGAYGYTF
v_call: TRBV2; clone_size: -; j_call: TRBJ1-5; d_call: -; cdr3_nt: TGTGCCAGCAGGTGGGGGCAGAGCAATCAGCCCCAGCATTTT; cdr3_aa: CASRWGQSNQPQHF
v_call: TRBV28; clone_size: few; j_call: TRBJ2-3; d_call: TRBD1; cdr3_nt: TGTGCCAGCAGTTTAACACAGGGGATAACAGATACGCAGTATTTT; cdr3_aa: CASSLTQGITDTQYF
v_call: TRBV2; clone_size: -; j_call: TRBJ2-3; d_call: TRBD2; cdr3_nt: TGTGCCAGCAGTCGTACTAGCGGGACAAGCACAGATACGCAGTATTTT; cdr3_aa: CASSRTSGTSTDTQYF
v_call: TRBV7-8; clone_size: -; j_call: TRBJ1-6; d_call: TRBD1; cdr3_nt: TGTGCCAGCAGCGCAAACAGGGGGCAGAATTCACCCCTCCACTTT; cdr3_aa: CASSANRGQNSPLHF
v_call: TRBV27; clone_size: -; j_call: TRBJ2-7; d_call: -; cdr3_nt: TGTGCCAGCGTCCCTTCGGGCGCTAGTAATTTCTACGAGCAGTACTTC; cdr3_aa: CASVPSGASNFYEQYF
v_call: TRBV5-6; clone_size: -; j_call: TRBJ2-1; d_call: -; cdr3_nt: TGTGCCAGCAGCTTGTGGGGGGAGCAGTTCTTC; cdr3_aa: CASSLWGEQFF
v_call: TRBV5-1; clone_size: once; j_call: TRBJ1-1; d_call: -; cdr3_nt: TGCGCCAGCAGCGGTTCGGGAGGGAGGAACACTGAAGCTTTCTTT; cdr3_aa: CASSGSGGRNTEAFF
v_call: TRBV7-2; clone_size: -; j_call: TRBJ2-7; d_call: -; cdr3_nt: TGTGCCAGCAGCTCCACCGTAGGCCCTAGCGCATACGAGCAGTACTTC; cdr3_aa: CASSSTVGPSAYEQYF
v_call: TRBV28; clone_size: -; j_call: TRBJ1-5; d_call: -; cdr3_nt: TGTGCCAGCAGTTTCCCAGTCCTCGAGCAGCCCCAGCATTTT; cdr3_aa: CASSFPVLEQPQHF
v_call: TRBV10-3; clone_size: few; j_call: TRBJ2-7; d_call: -; cdr3_nt: TGTGCCATCTGGCTGGGGCGTGGTTACGAGCAGTACTTC; cdr3_aa: CAIWLGRGYEQYF
v_call: TRBV7-9; clone_size: once; j_call: TRBJ2-5; d_call: TRBD2; cdr3_nt: TGTGCCAGCAGCTTAGGCTTTAGCGGGGGTAACCAAGAGACCCAGTACTTC; cdr3_aa: CASSLGFSGGNQETQYF
v_call: TRBV7-2; clone_size: -; j_call: TRBJ1-5; d_call: -; cdr3_nt: TGTGCCAGCAGCTTGGCAGGGCTTAGCAATCAGCCCCAGCATTTT; cdr3_aa: CASSLAGLSNQPQHF
v_call: TRBV6-5; clone_size: once; j_call: TRBJ1-1; d_call: -; cdr3_nt: TGTGCCAGCAGTCTCCGGGACGGTTACACTGAAGCTTTCTTT; cdr3_aa: CASSLRDGYTEAFF
v_call: TRBV11-3; clone_size: -; j_call: TRBJ2-7; d_call: -; cdr3_nt: TGTGCCAGCAGCTTAATTTGGGGTGGCGAGCAGTACTTC; cdr3_aa: CASSLIWGGEQYF
v_call: TRBV5-4; clone_size: once; j_call: TRBJ2-2; d_call: TRBD1; cdr3_nt: TGTGCCAGCAGCGCTCCAGGGGGTCGGACCGGGGAGCTGTTTTTT; cdr3_aa: CASSAPGGRTGELFF
v_call: TRBV7-9; clone_size: -; j_call: TRBJ2-7; d_call: -; cdr3_nt: TGTGCCAGCAGCTTAGTAAGGCAGGAGGGTTCCTACGAGCAGTACTTC; cdr3_aa: CASSLVRQEGSYEQYF
v_call: TRBV30; clone_size: -; j_call: TRBJ1-4; d_call: TRBD1; cdr3_nt: TGTGCCTGGAGCACGGGACAGGGGGCAGGACTGTTTTTT; cdr3_aa: CAWSTGQGAGLFF
v_call: TRBV19; clone_size: -; j_call: TRBJ2-1; d_call: -; cdr3_nt: TGTGCCAGTGCGGGGACAGAGCAGTTCTTC; cdr3_aa: CASAGTEQFF
v_call: TRBV28; clone_size: -; j_call: TRBJ2-5; d_call: -; cdr3_nt: TGTGCCAGCAGTTCCGGGGGTGAGGAGACCCAGTACTTC; cdr3_aa: CASSSGGEETQYF
v_call: TRBV5-4; clone_size: -; j_call: TRBJ2-3; d_call: TRBD2; cdr3_nt: TGTGCCAGCAGCGGACTAGCGGGGGGGCCGACAGATACGCAGTATTTT; cdr3_aa: CASSGLAGGPTDTQYF
v_call: TRBV11-1; clone_size: -; j_call: TRBJ2-1; d_call: -; cdr3_nt: TGTGCCAGCAGCTCGGGCGGTTCCTACAATGAGCAGTTCTTC; cdr3_aa: CASSSGGSYNEQFF
v_call: TRBV7-9; clone_size: few; j_call: TRBJ1-5; d_call: -; cdr3_nt: TGTGCCAGCAGCTTGAGCGGGGATCAGCCCCAGCATTTT; cdr3_aa: CASSLSGDQPQHF
v_call: TRBV7-2; clone_size: -; j_call: TRBJ2-1; d_call: -; cdr3_nt: TGTGCCAGCAGGTTAGGGGTCAATGAGCAGTTCTTC; cdr3_aa: CASRLGVNEQFF
v_call: TRBV5-1; clone_size: -; j_call: TRBJ2-5; d_call: TRBD1; cdr3_nt: TGCGCCAGCAGCGCTGACAGGGTCCGAGAGACCCAGTACTTC; cdr3_aa: CASSADRVRETQYF
v_call: TRBV5-4; clone_size: -; j_call: TRBJ2-7; d_call: -; cdr3_nt: TGTGCCAGCAGCTCGCAGGGGTTCGACGAGCAGTACTTC; cdr3_aa: CASSSQGFDEQYF
v_call: TRBV6-5; clone_size: -; j_call: TRBJ1-3; d_call: -; cdr3_nt: TGTGCCAGCAGTTACGCGTCTGGAAACACCATATATTTT; cdr3_aa: CASSYASGNTIYF
v_call: TRBV29-1; clone_size: once; j_call: TRBJ2-1; d_call: -; cdr3_nt: TGCAGCGCTGACCGGGACGCTTACTCCTACAATGAGCAGTTCTTC; cdr3_aa: CSADRDAYSYNEQFF
v_call: TRBV6-5; clone_size: -; j_call: TRBJ2-5; d_call: -; cdr3_nt: TGTGCCAGCAGTTACTCGAGAGGGCAAGAGACCCAGTACTTC; cdr3_aa: CASSYSRGQETQYF
v_call: TRBV5-4; clone_size: -; j_call: TRBJ2-7; d_call: -; cdr3_nt: TGTGCCAGCAGCGCCAGGGTGTCTACCTACGAGCAGTACTTC; cdr3_aa: CASSARVSTYEQYF